These 14 T cell receptor beta chains were all obtained from the same sample, sequenced in a study of cytomegalovirus exposure and HLA in healthy donors. Vbeta (60) and Jbeta (13) primers were used in the PCR. The protocol was immunoSEQ multiplex PCR, while the TCRdb copy is restricted to in-frame clones and leaves out a portion. The profile shows about 120,000 clones, almost 70% of them singletons. The sequencing sample was made of PBMCs. These receptors were taken from a man aged 25-45 years in good health and CMV-seropositive.

Written as DNA, the CDR3 is TGTGCCAGCACCATGGGGGGGAGCAATCAGCCCCAGCATTTT. This codes for CASTMGGSNQPQHF. The chain carries TRBV6-6 and TRBJ1-5; tentatively, D is TRBD1 (5 bases). The CDR3 has 14 amino acids. The V end lost 7 bases, the J end lost 1 base, and 11 bases lay between the germline ends. CDR1 is MNHNY, CDR2 SVGAGI, per germline (reference sequence).

There are a few counts of this clone. The chain combines TRBV28 with TRBJ1-2; D possibly corresponds to TRBD1 (6 bases). Germline CDR1 is MDHEN and CDR2 is SYDVKM. V was pared by 4 bases and J by 3 bases, with 15 bases between. This CDR3 spans 15 amino acids. The CDR3 is CASSSDSSNYYGYTF. CDR3 nucleotide sequence: TGTGCCAGCAGTTCGGACAGCTCAAATTACTATGGCTACACCTTC.

The rearrangement links TRBV2 to TRBJ1-5; D is unclear. This CDR3 is built from 13 residues. CDR1 is SNHLY, CDR2 FYNNEI, per germline. Trimming stripped 7 bases from V and 1 base from J, with 8 bases between. The CDR3 loop reads CASTGESNQPQHF. The CDR3 DNA follows: TGTGCCAGCACCGGGGAGAGCAATCAGCCCCAGCATTTT.

V is TRBV29-1 and J is TRBJ2-7, with 8 bases aligning to TRBD1. CDR1 SQVTM and CDR2 ANQGSEA come from the germline V gene. Germline trimming cut 4 bases from V and 4 bases from J; bases unmatched to any gene: 6. This CDR3 region has 13 residues. CDR3 DNA: TGCAGCGTTGCGACAGGGGCAGGGTACGAGCAGTACTTC. This translates into CSVATGAGYEQYF.

This sequence joins TRBV5-1 and TRBJ2-7, with D perhaps matching TRBD2 (5 bases). CDR3 length: 13 residues. The V gene lost 1 base and the J gene lost 3 bases, with 8 bases spanning the gap. CDR1 and CDR2 (germline): SGHRS, YFSETQ. As DNA, the CDR3 is TGCGCCAGCAGCTTGACTAGAGACTACGAGCAGTACTTC. It translates to CASSLTRDYEQYF.

CDR3 amino acids: CASSPKSSGGARETQYF. CDR3 bases: TGTGCCAGCAGCCCTAAGTCTAGCGGGGGGGCCAGGGAGACCCAGTACTTC. The chain joins TRBV5-5 to TRBJ2-5; 12 bases are shared with TRBD2. This CDR3 spans 17 amino acids. Losses at the gene ends were 4 bases for V and 5 bases for J; bases not matched to a gene: 12. Germline CDR1 SGHKS, CDR2 YYEKEE (reference sequence).

In DNA, the CDR3 is TGTGCCAGCAGCCCTGGGTTTTGGAGGGCCACAGATACGCAGTATTTT. Translation gives CASSPGFWRATDTQYF. The rearrangement joins TRBV28 to TRBJ2-3, with a possible D match to TRBD2 (6 bases). Trimming cost V 6 bases and J 2 bases, with 18 bases left between them. Per the germline V gene, CDR1 is MDHEN and CDR2 is SYDVKM. The CDR3 is 16 residues long.

As DNA, the CDR3 is TGTGCCAGCAGGGGGGACGTAGCGGCCGCCTATGGCTACACCTTC. Translating gives CASRGDVAAAYGYTF. V gene TRBV6-1 combines with J gene TRBJ1-2; tentatively, D is TRBD1 (5 bases). V was trimmed by 6 bases and J by 4 bases, leaving 18 bases between them. The CDR3 spans 15 residues. CDR1 MNHNS and CDR2 SASEGT come from the germline V gene.

The chain joins TRBV15 to TRBJ2-1; 7 nucleotides agree with TRBD2. J gave up 4 bases and V 0 bases, and 0 bases lay outside the gene matches. This CDR3 contains 14 residues. Germline loops: CDR1 LNHNV, CDR2 YYDKDF (reference sequence). The CDR3 DNA sequence: TGTGCCACCAGCAGAGAGCGGGGGTACAATGAGCAGTTCTTC. This sequence encodes CATSRERGYNEQFF.

The rearrangement joins TRBV27 to TRBJ1-1; D possibly corresponds to TRBD1 (5 bases). Trimming removed 8 bases from V and 3 bases from J, with 19 bases in between. Germline-derived CDR1 and CDR2 are MNHEY and SMNVEV (reference sequence). The CDR3 extends over 15 amino acids. The CDR3 coding sequence is TGTGCCAGCCTTCCCCGCCCCGCGGGGGACACTGAAGCTTTCTTT. This codes for CASLPRPAGDTEAFF.

This chain links TRBV9 with TRBJ2-1; 14 bases are shared with TRBD2. The junction had 1 base not matched to a gene; V was cut back by 3 bases and J by 2 bases. The CDR3 has 16 residues. Germline V lookup: CDR1 SGDLS, CDR2 YYNGEE. Here the CDR3 DNA reads TGTGCCAGCAGCGGACTAGCGGGAGGGGCCTACAATGAGCAGTTCTTC. Translated, it gives CASSGLAGGAYNEQFF.

V and J are TRBV6-1 and TRBJ2-3, with a weak D call TRBD2 (7 bases). Germline-derived CDR1 and CDR2 are MNHNS and SASEGT. V lost 8 bases and J 2 bases, leaving 17 bases between the germline ends. This CDR3 spans 15 amino acids. Written as DNA, the CDR3 is TGTGCCAGCGCAGGGAGGGGGGGTTACACAGATACGCAGTATTTT. This sequence encodes CASAGRGGYTDTQYF.

The CDR3 DNA follows: TGTGCCAGCAGCTTAGAGGCAGGGCCTTTCTATGGCTACACCTTC. Translating gives CASSLEAGPFYGYTF. The chain recombines TRBV11-2 with TRBJ1-2, with D tentatively TRBD1 (5 bases). Trimming took 0 bases from V and 4 from J, leaving 12 bases between them. The CDR3 runs 15 residues. Germline-derived CDR1 and CDR2 are SGHAT and FQNNGV.

The CDR3 sequence: CASSSTTGGNTEAFF. The DNA for the CDR3 is TGCGCCAGCAGCTCCACAACAGGGGGGAACACTGAAGCTTTCTTT. The chain joins TRBV5-1 to TRBJ1-1; TRBD1 agrees at 8 bases. Germline CDR1 SGHRS, CDR2 YFSETQ. V lost 3 bases, J lost 1 base, and 5 bases stayed unmatched. CDR3 length: 15 residues.